Sequencing of this T cell receptor (beta chain) was carried out in a study of shared clonotypes between healthy human individuals. CDR1 is SGHDN, CDR2 FVKESK, per germline. V was shortened by 2 bases and J by 0 bases, with 4 bases between the two germline ends. The CDR3 totals 13 residues. Points on this clone: The sample contains more than one DNA sequence encoding this CDR3.

The method was immunoSEQ multiplex PCR; TCRdb's version includes in-frame clones alone and lacks a portion of them. The table lists fewer than 2.5 million clones, roughly 93% of them singletons. The sequencing sample was made of naive CD4+ T cells from PBMCs. This sample's subset: CD45RA+ positively selected. This sequence originates from a man between 18 and 35 years old in good health. Some clones in this sample may be carry-over from other donors' samples. The V and J genes are TRBV14 and TRBJ1-1; D is unresolved. The CDR3: CASSQHLNTEAFF. The CDR3 DNA follows: TGTGCCAGCAGCCAACATCTGAACACTGAAGCTTTCTTT. The full variable domain, with the rest looked up from reference TRBV14 and TRBJ1-1, is EAGVTQFPSHSVIEKGQTVTLRCDPISGHDNLYWYRRVMGKEIKFLLHFVKESKQDESGMPNNRFLAERTGGTYSTLKVQPAELEDSGVYFCASSQHLNTEAFFGQGTRLTVV.